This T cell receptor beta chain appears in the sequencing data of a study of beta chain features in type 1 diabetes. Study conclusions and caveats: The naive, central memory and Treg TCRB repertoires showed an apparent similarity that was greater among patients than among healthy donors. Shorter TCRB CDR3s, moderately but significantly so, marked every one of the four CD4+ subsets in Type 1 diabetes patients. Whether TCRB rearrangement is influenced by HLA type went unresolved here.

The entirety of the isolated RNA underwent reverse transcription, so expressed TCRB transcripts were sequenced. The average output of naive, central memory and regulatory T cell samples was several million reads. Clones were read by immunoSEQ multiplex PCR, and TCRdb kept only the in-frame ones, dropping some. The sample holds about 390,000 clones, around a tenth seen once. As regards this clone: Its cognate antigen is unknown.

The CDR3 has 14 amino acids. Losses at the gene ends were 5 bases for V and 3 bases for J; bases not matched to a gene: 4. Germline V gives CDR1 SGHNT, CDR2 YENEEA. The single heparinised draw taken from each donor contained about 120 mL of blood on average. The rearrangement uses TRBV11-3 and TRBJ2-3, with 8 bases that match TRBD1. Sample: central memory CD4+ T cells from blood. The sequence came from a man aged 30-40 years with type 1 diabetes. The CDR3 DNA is TGTGCCAGCAGCCAGGACAGGGCAACAGATACGCAGTATTTT. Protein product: CASSQDRATDTQYF. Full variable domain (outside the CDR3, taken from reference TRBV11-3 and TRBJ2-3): EAGVVQSPRYKIIEKKQPVAFWCNPISGHNTLYWYLQNLGQGPELLIRYENEEAVDDSQLPKDRFSAERLKGVDSTLKIQPAELGDSAVYLCASSQDRATDTQYFGPGTRLTVL.